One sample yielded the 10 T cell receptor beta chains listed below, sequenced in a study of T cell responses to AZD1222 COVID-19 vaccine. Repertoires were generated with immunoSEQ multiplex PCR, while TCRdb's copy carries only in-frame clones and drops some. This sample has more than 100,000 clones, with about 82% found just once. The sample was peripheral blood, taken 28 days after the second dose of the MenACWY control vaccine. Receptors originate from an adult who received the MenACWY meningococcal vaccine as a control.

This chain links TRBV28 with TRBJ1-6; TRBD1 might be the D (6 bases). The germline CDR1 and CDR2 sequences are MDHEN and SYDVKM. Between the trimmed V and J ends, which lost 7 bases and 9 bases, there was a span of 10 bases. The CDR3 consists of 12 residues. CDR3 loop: CASTVGASPLHF. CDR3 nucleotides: TGTGCCAGCACAGTGGGGGCTTCACCCCTCCACTTT.

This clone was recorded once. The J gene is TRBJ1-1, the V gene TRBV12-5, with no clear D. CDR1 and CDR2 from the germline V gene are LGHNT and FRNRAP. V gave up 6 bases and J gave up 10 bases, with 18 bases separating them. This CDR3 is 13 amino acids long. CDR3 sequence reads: CASGNSMLGGAFF. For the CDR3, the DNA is TGTGCTAGTGGCAATTCAATGTTGGGTGGAGCTTTCTTT.

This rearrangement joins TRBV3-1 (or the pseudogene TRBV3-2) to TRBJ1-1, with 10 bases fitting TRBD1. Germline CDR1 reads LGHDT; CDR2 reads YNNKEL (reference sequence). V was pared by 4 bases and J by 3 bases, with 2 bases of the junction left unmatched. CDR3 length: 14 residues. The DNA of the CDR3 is TGTGCCAGCAGCCGACAGGGGGCGGACACTGAAGCTTTCTTT. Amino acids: CASSRQGADTEAFF.

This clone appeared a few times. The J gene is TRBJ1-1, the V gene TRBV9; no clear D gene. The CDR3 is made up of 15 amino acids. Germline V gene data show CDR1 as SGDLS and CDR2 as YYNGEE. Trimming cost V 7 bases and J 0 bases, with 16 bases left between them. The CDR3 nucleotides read TGTGCCAGCGGATTACCTTTGGGGATGAACACTGAAGCTTTCTTT. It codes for CASGLPLGMNTEAFF.

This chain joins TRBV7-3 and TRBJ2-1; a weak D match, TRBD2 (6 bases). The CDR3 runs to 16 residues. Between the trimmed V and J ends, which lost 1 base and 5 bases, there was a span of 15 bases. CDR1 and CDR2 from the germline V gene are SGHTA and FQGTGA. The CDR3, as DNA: TGTGCCAGCAGCTTAATAGTCGGGAGAATTAACAATGAGCAGTTCTTC. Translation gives CASSLIVGRINNEQFF.

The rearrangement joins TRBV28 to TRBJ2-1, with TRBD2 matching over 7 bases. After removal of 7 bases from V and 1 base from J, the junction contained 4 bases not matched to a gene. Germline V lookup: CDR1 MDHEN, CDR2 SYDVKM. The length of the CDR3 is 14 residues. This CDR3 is CASKERGSYNEQFF. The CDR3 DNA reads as TGTGCCAGCAAAGAGCGGGGTTCCTACAATGAGCAGTTCTTC. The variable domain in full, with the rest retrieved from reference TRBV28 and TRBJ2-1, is DVKVTQSSRYLVKRTGEKVFLECVQDMDHENMFWYRQDPGLGLRLIYFSYDVKMKEKGDIPEGYSVSREKKERFSLILESASTNQTSMYLCASKERGSYNEQFFGPGTRLTVL.

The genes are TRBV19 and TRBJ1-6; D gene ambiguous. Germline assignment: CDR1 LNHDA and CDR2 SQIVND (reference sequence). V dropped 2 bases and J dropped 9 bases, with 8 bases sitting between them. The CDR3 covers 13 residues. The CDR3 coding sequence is TGTGCCAGTAGTATATCCAGGTCTTCACCCCTCCACTTT. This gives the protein CASSISRSSPLHF.

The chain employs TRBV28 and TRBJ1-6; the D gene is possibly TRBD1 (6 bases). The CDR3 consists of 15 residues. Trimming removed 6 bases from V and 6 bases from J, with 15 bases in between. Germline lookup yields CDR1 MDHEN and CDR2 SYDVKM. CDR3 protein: CASSPDRLLNSPLHF. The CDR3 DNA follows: TGTGCCAGCAGCCCCGACAGGCTGCTTAATTCACCCCTCCACTTT.

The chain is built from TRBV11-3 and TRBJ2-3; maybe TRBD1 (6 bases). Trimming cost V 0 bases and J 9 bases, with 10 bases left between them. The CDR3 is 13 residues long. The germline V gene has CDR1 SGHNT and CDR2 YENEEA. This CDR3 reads CASSLEQGQTQYF. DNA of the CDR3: TGTGCCAGCAGCTTAGAACAGGGTCAAACGCAGTATTTT.

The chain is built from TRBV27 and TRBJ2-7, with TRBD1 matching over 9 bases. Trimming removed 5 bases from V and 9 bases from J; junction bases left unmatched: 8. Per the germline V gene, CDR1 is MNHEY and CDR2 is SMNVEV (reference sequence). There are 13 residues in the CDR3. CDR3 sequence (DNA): TGTGCCAGCAGTGGGACAGGGAGTTTTGTGCAGTACGTC. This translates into CASSGTGSFVQYV.